The 25 T cell receptor beta chains given below trace back to one sample, sequenced in a study of vaccination effects on CD4 cells after COVID-19. Clones were read by immunoSEQ multiplex PCR, and TCRdb kept only the in-frame ones, dropping some. The sample carries 40,000 to 60,000 clones, 74% recorded once. Subsequent to roughly 9 days of culture, CD4+ T cells were isolated. The antigens for these receptors are not known. The specimen was CD4+ T cells from PBMCs cultured without peptide, collected before COVID-19 vaccination. The source is a human donor who had a prior SARS-CoV-2 infection.

V and J are TRBV30 and TRBJ2-5; D is undetermined. Looked up from germline, CDR1 is GTSNPN and CDR2 is SVGIG (reference sequence). This CDR3 has 13 amino acids. Between the trimmed V and J ends, which lost 0 bases and 5 bases, there was a span of 10 bases. Here the CDR3 reads CAWSVRVRETQYF. As DNA, the CDR3 is TGTGCCTGGAGTGTCCGGGTCCGGGAGACCCAGTACTTC.

The V call is TRBV11-2, the J call TRBJ2-7, with D perhaps given as TRBD1 or TRBD2 (5 bases each). The V and J ends lost 6 bases and 6 bases respectively, with 18 bases between them. The V gene's germline CDR1 is SGHAT and CDR2 FQNNGV. This CDR3 region has 14 residues. DNA of the CDR3: TGTGCCAGCAGGGGGGTCGGCATCTCAGGCGAGCAGTACTTC. Translation: CASRGVGISGEQYF. The variable domain in full, completed from reference TRBV11-2 and TRBJ2-7, reads EAGVAQSPRYKIIEKRQSVAFWCNPISGHATLYWYQQILGQGPKLLIQFQNNGVVDDSQLPKDRFSAERLKGVDSTLKIQPAKLEDSAVYLCASRGVGISGEQYFGPGTRLTVT.

The chain employs TRBV2 and TRBJ1-2; the match to TRBD1 covers 8 bases. Germline values: CDR1 SNHLY, CDR2 FYNNEI. V dropped 6 bases and J dropped 4; count of bases not matched to a gene: 4. The CDR3 totals 13 residues. The CDR3 reads CASSTGGPYGYTF. The DNA of the CDR3 is TGTGCCAGCAGCACAGGGGGGCCCTATGGCTACACCTTC.

The genes are TRBV11-1 and TRBJ2-7, with a weak D call TRBD2 (6 bases). The CDR3 is 14 residues long. Germline loops: CDR1 SGHAT, CDR2 FQDESV (reference sequence). Trimming pared 4 bases from V and 3 bases from J, leaving 13 bases between. CDR3 DNA sequence: TGTGCCAGCAGCTATAGCGGTCAGGGCTACGAGCAGTACTTC. It yields the protein CASSYSGQGYEQYF.

The CDR3 sequence: CASSGRTYQETQYF. The CDR3 DNA sequence: TGCGCCAGCAGCGGGCGGACGTACCAAGAGACCCAGTACTTC. V and J are TRBV5-1 and TRBJ2-5; D gene uncertain. CDR3 length equals 14 residues. V was trimmed by 4 bases and J by 0 bases, leaving 10 bases between them. Germline V gives CDR1 SGHRS, CDR2 YFSETQ.

This clone was observed once. The gene calls are TRBV27 and TRBJ2-7; D perhaps matches TRBD2 (6 bases). Per the germline V gene, CDR1 is MNHEY and CDR2 is SMNVEV (reference sequence). Deletions cut 6 bases from V and 1 base from J, with 13 bases between. The CDR3 contains 14 residues. DNA of the CDR3: TGTGCCAGCAGGAAGGACTACGAATCCTACGAGCAGTACTTC. Residues: CASRKDYESYEQYF.

The J gene is TRBJ2-1, the V gene TRBV5-1; 13 bases fit TRBD2. V dropped 0 bases and J dropped 9; count of bases not matched to a gene: 9. CDR1 is SGHRS, CDR2 YFSETQ, per germline. The CDR3 contains 17 residues. CDR3 region: CASSLEVGLAGSSEQFF. DNA of the CDR3: TGCGCCAGCAGCTTGGAGGTGGGACTAGCGGGATCTAGTGAGCAGTTCTTC. The full variable domain, its missing parts supplied by reference TRBV5-1 and TRBJ2-1, is KAGVTQTPRYLIKTRGQQVTLSCSPISGHRSVSWYQQTPGQGLQFLFEYFSETQRNKGNFPGRFSGRQFSNSRSEMNVSTLELGDSALYLCASSLEVGLAGSSEQFFGPGTRLTVL.

The rearrangement links TRBV10-3 to TRBJ2-7, with D perhaps given as TRBD1 or TRBD2 (5 bases each). The germline V and J ends were trimmed by 1 base and 3 bases, with 10 bases remaining between them. CDR1 is ENHRY and CDR2 is SYGVKD in the germline V gene. CDR3 length equals 14 residues. The CDR3 loop is CAISEWGKVYEQYF. CDR3 nucleotides: TGTGCCATCAGTGAGTGGGGGAAAGTCTACGAGCAGTACTTC.

The V and J genes are TRBV5-1 and TRBJ2-5; D perhaps matches TRBD1 (6 bases). Between the trimmed V and J ends, which lost 4 bases and 0 bases, there was a span of 16 bases. The CDR3 consists of 16 residues. CDR1 is SGHRS, CDR2 YFSETQ, per germline. The CDR3 region is CASSVGQGLYQETQYF. DNA of the CDR3: TGCGCCAGCAGCGTGGGCCAGGGGCTGTACCAAGAGACCCAGTACTTC.

The chain couples TRBV6-5 to TRBJ1-2; 9 positions agree with TRBD1. V lost 0 bases, J lost 6 bases, and 8 bases stayed unmatched. Germline assignment: CDR1 MNHEY and CDR2 SVGAGI. The CDR3 contains 16 residues. The CDR3 is CASSYSGDRVTNGYTF. The CDR3 DNA reads TGTGCCAGCAGTTACTCGGGGGACAGGGTAACGAATGGCTACACCTTC.

This chain connects TRBV5-5 to TRBJ2-2; D is possibly TRBD2 (6 bases). V lost 4 bases and J 1 base, leaving 14 bases between the germline ends. The V gene's germline CDR1 is SGHKS and CDR2 YYEKEE (reference sequence). This CDR3 region has 16 residues. The CDR3 coding sequence is TGTGCCAGCAGCCCCTTTTGGGGGGAGAACACCGGGGAGCTGTTTTTT. It translates to CASSPFWGENTGELFF.

The chain carries TRBV6-4 and TRBJ1-2, with 10 nucleotides matching TRBD1. Germline CDR1 is MRHNA and CDR2 is SNTAGT. V lost 6 bases, J lost 5 bases, and 9 bases stayed unmatched. This CDR3 is built from 15 residues. CDR3 amino acids: CASSPDRGSLYGYTF. The CDR3 bases are TGTGCCAGCAGCCCGGACAGGGGGAGTCTTTATGGCTACACCTTC.

This clone was seen just once. V gene TRBV2 combines with J gene TRBJ1-1; D perhaps matches TRBD1 (5 bases). Germline lookup yields CDR1 SNHLY and CDR2 FYNNEI. CDR3 length: 13 amino acids. Trimming pared 7 bases from V and 1 base from J, leaving 10 bases between. The CDR3 DNA reads TGTGCCAGCAATAATGGGGCGAACACTGAAGCTTTCTTT. This translates into CASNNGANTEAFF. The whole variable domain, remainder taken from reference TRBV2 and TRBJ1-1, is EPEVTQTPSHQVTQMGQEVILRCVPISNHLYFYWYRQILGQKVEFLVSFYNNEISEKSEIFDDQFSVERPDGSNFTLKIRSTKLEDSAMYFCASNNGANTEAFFGQGTRLTVV.

The V call is TRBV24-1, the J call TRBJ2-7; D is perhaps TRBD1 or TRBD2 (5 bases each). Germline CDR1 KGHDR, CDR2 SFDVKD. This CDR3 region has 14 residues. The V end was cut by 6 bases, the J end by 2 bases, with 13 bases between. The CDR3 protein is CATSLAREPYEQYF. Here the CDR3 DNA reads TGTGCCACCAGTCTGGCCAGGGAGCCCTACGAGCAGTACTTC.

The rearrangement joins TRBV11-2 to TRBJ1-3, with TRBD1 matching 7 bases. The CDR3 totals 13 residues. V trimming: 6 bases; J trimming: 10 bases; junction bases outside the gene matches: 9. Germline CDR1 SGHAT, CDR2 FQNNGV. The DNA of the CDR3 is TGTGCCAGCAGTTCGGACAGGAGGAATACCATATATTTT. Encoded protein: CASSSDRRNTIYF.

This clone was detected only once. This chain connects TRBV5-1 to TRBJ2-2; 8 bases are a match to TRBD2. The V gene's germline CDR1 is SGHRS and CDR2 YFSETQ. The CDR3 loop spans 15 amino acids. V shed 1 base, J shed 4 bases, and the junction held 3 bases outside the gene matches. CDR3 nucleotides: TGCGCCAGCAGCTTGCCGGGGGGGACCACCGGGGAGCTGTTTTTT. Protein product: CASSLPGGTTGELFF.

The chain employs TRBV18 and TRBJ2-1; 9 positions agree with TRBD2. The CDR3 consists of 17 residues. Germline V gives CDR1 KGHSH, CDR2 LQKENI. Unmatched junction bases numbered 7, after V lost 3 bases and J lost 1 base. The CDR3 DNA reads as TGTGCCAGCTCACCCAGAGTTGCGGGGGGGTCCTACAATGAGCAGTTCTTC. Translating gives CASSPRVAGGSYNEQFF. Full variable domain (missing parts from reference TRBV18 and TRBJ2-1): NAGVMQNPRHLVRRRGQEARLRCSPMKGHSHVYWYRQLPEEGLKFMVYLQKENIIDESGMPKERFSAEFPKEGPSILRIQQVVRGDSAAYFCASSPRVAGGSYNEQFFGPGTRLTVL.

Regarding this clone: Other DNA variants within this sample encode the same CDR3. The rearrangement joins TRBV3-1 (or the pseudogene TRBV3-2) to TRBJ2-5, with D possibly TRBD2 on 6 matching bases. The V gene lost 2 bases and the J gene lost 1 base, with 8 bases spanning the gap. This CDR3 has 14 amino acids. Germline CDR1 and CDR2: LGHDT and YNNKEL (reference sequence). The CDR3 reads CASSQLGGQETQYF. Written as DNA, the CDR3 is TGTGCCAGCAGCCAACTCGGGGGCCAAGAGACCCAGTACTTC.

The chain couples TRBV7-8 to TRBJ2-2; 8 bases fit TRBD2. This CDR3 region has 14 residues. The J segment lost 7 bases and the V segment lost 3 bases, leaving 4 bases of the junction unmatched. Germline CDR1 reads SGHVS; CDR2 reads FQNEAQ. DNA of the CDR3: TGTGCCAGCAGCTTGGGACTAGGATACGGGGAGCTGTTTTTT. Its translation is CASSLGLGYGELFF.

The chain couples TRBV29-1 to TRBJ2-1; 7 bases map to TRBD1. V lost 7 bases and J lost 2; bases outside the gene matches: 8. The germline CDR1 and CDR2 sequences are SQVTM and ANQGSEA. This CDR3 comprises 14 residues. CDR3 region: CSGTVGQTYNEQFF. The CDR3 bases are TGCAGCGGCACCGTGGGACAGACCTACAATGAGCAGTTCTTC.

The J gene is TRBJ1-3, the V gene TRBV19; D ambiguous. Germline values: CDR1 LNHDA, CDR2 SQIVND (reference sequence). With 2 bases removed from V and 0 bases from J, the gap between germline ends came to 5 bases. This CDR3 is 14 amino acids long. Here the CDR3 DNA reads TGTGCCAGTAGTATACGCTTCTCTGGAAACACCATATATTTT. It codes for CASSIRFSGNTIYF.

The chain couples TRBV7-2 to TRBJ2-7; D not certain. V was shortened by 2 bases and J by 5 bases, with 10 bases between the two germline ends. The CDR3 loop spans 13 amino acids. The V gene's germline CDR1 is SGHTA and CDR2 FQGNSA. The CDR3 loop is CASSLRQLHEQYF. The CDR3 coding sequence is TGTGCCAGCAGCTTACGGCAGCTCCACGAGCAGTACTTC.

The chain carries TRBV7-9 and TRBJ1-4; unclear D gene. The CDR3 length is 14 residues. V shed 2 bases and J shed 4 bases, with 8 bases lying between them. Germline assignment: CDR1 SEHNR and CDR2 FQNEAQ (reference sequence). The DNA for the CDR3 is TGTGCCAGCAGCTTAAGCGGTGATAATGAAAAACTGTTTTTT. Amino acids: CASSLSGDNEKLFF.

The chain employs TRBV29-1 and TRBJ1-3; D remains ambiguous. Germline CDR1 reads SQVTM; CDR2 reads ANQGSEA. V was shortened by 0 bases and J by 8 bases, with 17 bases between the two germline ends. The CDR3 sequence is 15 residues long. This CDR3 reads CSVEDRMGSGDTIYF. The DNA of the CDR3 is TGCAGCGTTGAAGATCGTATGGGTTCGGGCGACACCATATATTTT. Looking up the rest from reference TRBV29-1 and TRBJ1-3 gives the full variable domain: SAVISQKPSRDICQRGTSLTIQCQVDSQVTMMFWYRQQPGQSLTLIATANQGSEATYESGFVIDKFPISRPNLTFSTLTVSNMSPEDSSIYLCSVEDRMGSGDTIYFGEGSWLTVV.

V usage is TRBV15 and J usage is TRBJ2-5; D gene ambiguous. V lost 3 bases, J lost 0 bases, and 14 bases lay in between. In germline, CDR1 is LNHNV, CDR2 YYDKDF (reference sequence). The CDR3 loop spans 16 amino acids. CDR3 sequence (DNA): TGTGCCACCAGCAGCGGTAGGGCGGCTAACCAAGAGACCCAGTACTTC. Amino acids: CATSSGRAANQETQYF.